This TCR beta chain originates from a study of cytomegalovirus exposure and HLA in healthy donors. Germline V gene sequence: CDR1 SGHRS, CDR2 YFSETQ. This CDR3 spans 16 amino acids. V lost 1 base and J lost 0; bases outside the gene matches: 7. PCR was performed using 60 Vbeta and 13 Jbeta primers. Clones were read by immunoSEQ multiplex PCR, and TCRdb kept only the in-frame ones, dropping some. Here the sample spans approximately 97,000 clones, approximately 81% being singletons. Study-wide results and caveats: Common viral pathogens seemed, in a later analysis, to connect with several of the most significant clusters. Later on, an analysis tied 15,000 to 20,000 TCR beta sequences to HLA alleles at 0.05 false discovery rate.

Comments on this clone: Its specificity is not known.

V usage is TRBV5-1 and J usage is TRBJ2-7, with TRBD2 matching 7 bases. Sample: PBMCs. The sequence derives from a male donor in good health and CMV-seropositive. The CDR3 DNA is TGCGCCAGCAGCTTGTCCCCAACTAGCGACTCCTACGAGCAGTACTTC. Protein sequence: CASSLSPTSDSYEQYF.